The 12 T cell receptor beta chains listed next were all sequenced from one sample in a study of tumor-infiltrating lymphocytes in primary liver carcinoma listed by TCRdb under 2017. Data came from an Illumina HiSeq 2500. A constant-region primer and ProtoScript II reverse transcriptase were used to reverse-transcribe TCRbeta-specific cDNA from approximately 550 ng total RNA. Construction of the TCRbeta libraries relied on three nested rounds of multiplex PCR, following a slightly modified ARM-PCR procedure. Each of the first two PCR rounds ran for approximately 11 cycles using multiplex TRBV1-TRBV30 forward primers together with a Cbeta reverse primer. The public reads were reprocessed in TCRdb via fastp at Q25 and MiXCR, keeping in-frame beta chains. Under each unique CDR3 protein, matching rows form one entry showing the most common genes and DNA. The sample table lists about 92,000 distinct CDR3 sequences, around 68% of them with a count of one. Around 25% of the sample rests with the top ten.

Total RNA and DNA were co-extracted without cell sorting from 20-30 mg of bulk tissue using the AllPrep DNA/RNA mini kit. Sequencing was carried out using tumor-adjacent normal liver tissue. These receptors were collected from a man aged 40-49 years with primary liver carcinoma and hepatitis B virus infection.

In its sample, this clonotype was seen many times. The chain employs TRBV4-1 and TRBJ1-1; 8 nucleotides match TRBD1. The germline CDR1 and CDR2 sequences are MGHRA and YSYEKL. V gave up 4 bases and J gave up 4 bases; unmatched junction bases: 8. This CDR3 region has 15 residues. The CDR3 here is CASSPNTGGGTEAFF. CDR3 nucleotides: TGCGCCAGCAGCCCCAACACAGGGGGGGGCACTGAAGCTTTCTTT.

This clonotype was picked up many times. The DNA for the CDR3 is TGCAGCGTAAGGAGGAGTGCCGGGGAGCTGTTTTTT. Translating gives CSVRRSAGELFF. The chain links TRBV29-1 to TRBJ2-2; TRBD2 might be the D (5 bases). The length of the CDR3 is 12 residues. The germline V gene has CDR1 SQVTM and CDR2 ANQGSEA. The ends were cut back, 6 bases at V and 6 bases at J, with 11 bases in the middle.

Regarding this clonotype: The junction departs from germline at one end; a sequencing error may be responsible. The chain combines TRBV11-2 with TRBJ2-2; tentative D call: TRBD2 (6 bases). Germline CDR1 reads SGHAT; CDR2 reads FQNNGV. The CDR3 contains 17 residues. For the CDR3, the DNA is TGTGCCAGCACCCCGTTAGCAGGAGGGCCGAGGGCCGGGGAGCTGGTTTTT. It yields the protein CASTPLAGGPRAGELVF.

As to this clonotype: Because the CDR3 is missing its conserved closing phenylalanine or tryptophan, this is likely a read error. The chain recombines TRBV11-2 with TRBJ2-3; D is undetermined. Germline V gene data show CDR1 as SGHAT and CDR2 as FQNNGV. CDR3 length: 12 residues. Trimming cost V 8 bases and J 3 bases, with 9 bases left between them. CDR3 in amino acids: CASRYSTDTQYY. CDR3 DNA sequence: TGTGCCAGCCGCTATAGTACAGATACGCAGTATTAT.

Turning to this clonotype: A junction boundary mismatches the germline segment, possibly from a read error. This chain joins TRBV6-2 or TRBV6-3 and TRBJ2-1, with D perhaps TRBD1 or TRBD2 (5 bases each). Germline V CDR1 and CDR2: MNHEY, SVGEGT. The CDR3 consists of 15 residues. The CDR3 region is CASSFEPPGLNVQFF. As DNA, the CDR3 is TGTGCCAGTTCCTTTGAGCCTCCGGGGCTCAATGTGCAGTTCTTC.

Of note for this clonotype: A much larger clone lies a single base off, so this may be a read error. V is TRBV11-2 and J is TRBJ2-7; no reliable D call. V was shortened by 6 bases and J by 0 bases, with 15 bases between the two germline ends. This CDR3 spans 15 amino acids. Germline V gene lookup returns CDR1 SGHAT and CDR2 FQNNGV. CDR3 residues: CASSISEISSYEQYF. The CDR3 DNA sequence: TGTGCCAGCAGTATTTCAGAGATTAGCTCCTACGAGCAGTACTTC.

At least ten counts were recorded for this clonotype. The chain carries TRBV4-2 and TRBJ2-5; D gene unclear. This CDR3 spans 14 amino acids. Germline V lookup: CDR1 LGHNA, CDR2 YNFKEQ. Trimming shortened V by 4 bases and J by 0 bases, and 9 bases separated the two germline ends. The CDR3 nucleotides are TGTGCCAGCAGCCCGGCGGCAGACCAAGAGACCCAGTACTTC. It encodes CASSPAADQETQYF.

As for this clonotype: A single base separates this from a much larger clone, so it may be a read error. The gene calls are TRBV14 and TRBJ2-4; TRBD1 agrees at 7 bases. This CDR3 comprises 15 residues. CDR1 is SGHDN and CDR2 is FVKESK in the germline V gene. The CDR3 DNA reads TGTGTCAGCAGCCAAGGGGCCAAGGGGGCAAACATTCAGTACTTC. Translating gives CVSSQGAKGANIQYF. The variable domain in full, completed from reference TRBV14 and TRBJ2-4, reads EAGVTQFPSHSVIEKGQTVTLRCDPISGHDNLYWYRRVMGKEIKFLLHFVKESKQDESGMPNNRFLAERTGGTYSTLKVQPAELEDSGVYFCVSSQGAKGANIQYFGAGTRLSVL.

V and J are TRBV6-5 and TRBJ2-3; 9 bases are shared with TRBD1. Trimming at V came to 9 bases and at J to 6 bases, leaving 10 bases not matched to a gene. CDR1 and CDR2 (germline): MNHEY, SVGAGI. The CDR3 is made up of 14 amino acids. The CDR3 here is CASRSLDRGDTQYF. Here the CDR3 DNA reads TGTGCCAGTAGGTCCCTGGACAGGGGTGATACGCAGTATTTT.

The sample holds one count of this clonotype. Because the CDR3 is missing its conserved closing phenylalanine or tryptophan, this is likely a read error. The chain links TRBV12-3 or TRBV12-4 to TRBJ2-6; D unresolved. V dropped 7 bases and J dropped 4 bases, with 14 bases sitting between them. This CDR3 contains 15 residues. CDR3 sequence (DNA): TGTGCCAGCACCCTTACCGGCTCCGGGGCCAACGTCCTGACTTCA. Translated, it gives CASTLTGSGANVLTS.

Concerning this clonotype itself: The conserved phenylalanine or tryptophan is not found at the CDR3 terminus, so this likely reflects a read error. Because the CDR3's place on the DNA is in doubt, the DNA is left out and the CDR3 is given as listed by TCRdb. The chain uses TRBV11-2 and TRBJ2-7. 15 amino acids form the CDR3, both terminal residues included. The germline gives CDR1 SGHAT, CDR2 FQNNGV. This CDR3 is CASSSSWVGSYEQYL.

This clonotype was seen a handful of times. This chain joins TRBV11-2 and TRBJ2-1, with D possibly matching TRBD1 (6 bases). Trimming cost V 7 bases and J 6 bases, with 16 bases left between them. This CDR3 is 14 amino acids long. CDR1 and CDR2 (germline): SGHAT, FQNNGV. CDR3 bases: TGTGCCAGCACCCAGTGGGGGCAGGGCAATGAGCAGTTCTTC. Encoded protein: CASTQWGQGNEQFF.